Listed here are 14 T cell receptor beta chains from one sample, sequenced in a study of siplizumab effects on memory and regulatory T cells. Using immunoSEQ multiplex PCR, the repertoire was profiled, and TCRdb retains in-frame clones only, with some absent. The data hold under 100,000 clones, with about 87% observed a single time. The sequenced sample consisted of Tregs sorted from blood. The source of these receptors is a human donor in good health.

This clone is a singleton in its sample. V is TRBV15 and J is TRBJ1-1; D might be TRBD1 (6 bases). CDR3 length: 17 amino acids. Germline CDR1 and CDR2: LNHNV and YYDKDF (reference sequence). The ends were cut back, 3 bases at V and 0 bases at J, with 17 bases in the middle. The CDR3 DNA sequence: TGTGCCACCAGCAGCGCCAGGGACACCCTCCTGAACACTGAAGCTTTCTTT. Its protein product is CATSSARDTLLNTEAFF.

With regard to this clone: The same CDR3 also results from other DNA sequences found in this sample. The CDR3: CASRLTGGLGYEQYF. In DNA, the CDR3 is TGTGCCAGCCGCCTCACGGGGGGTTTAGGATACGAGCAGTACTTC. The genes are TRBV6-5 and TRBJ2-7, with 7 bases that match TRBD2. The CDR3 is 15 residues long. V shed 8 bases and J 4 bases; nucleotides not matched to a gene: 14. CDR1 is MNHEY, CDR2 SVGAGI, per germline.

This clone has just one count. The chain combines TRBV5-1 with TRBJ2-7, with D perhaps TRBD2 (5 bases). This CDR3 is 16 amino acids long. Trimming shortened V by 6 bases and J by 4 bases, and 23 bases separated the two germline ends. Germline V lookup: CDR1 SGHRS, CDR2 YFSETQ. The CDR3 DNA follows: TGCGCCAGCAACCTGAGGGCCGGGTCTAGTACGTACGAGCAGTACTTC. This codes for CASNLRAGSSTYEQYF.

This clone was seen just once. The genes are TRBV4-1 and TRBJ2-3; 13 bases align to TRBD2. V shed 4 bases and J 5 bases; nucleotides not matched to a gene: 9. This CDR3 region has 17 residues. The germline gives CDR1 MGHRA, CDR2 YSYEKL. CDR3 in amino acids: CASSRGGLAGLGDTQYF. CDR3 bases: TGCGCCAGCAGCCGAGGGGGACTAGCGGGGTTGGGAGATACGCAGTATTTT.

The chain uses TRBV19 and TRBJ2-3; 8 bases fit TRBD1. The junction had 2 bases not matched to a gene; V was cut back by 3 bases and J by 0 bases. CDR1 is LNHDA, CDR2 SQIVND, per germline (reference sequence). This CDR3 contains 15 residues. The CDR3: CASSMGQVSTDTQYF. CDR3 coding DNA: TGTGCCAGTAGTATGGGACAGGTGAGCACAGATACGCAGTATTTT.

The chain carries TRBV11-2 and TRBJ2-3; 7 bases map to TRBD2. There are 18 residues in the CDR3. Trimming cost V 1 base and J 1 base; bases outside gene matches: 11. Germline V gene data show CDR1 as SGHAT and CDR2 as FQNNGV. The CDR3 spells CASSLGWGGRVGTDTQYF. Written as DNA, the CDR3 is TGTGCCAGCAGCTTAGGTTGGGGGGGGAGGGTTGGCACAGATACGCAGTATTTT.

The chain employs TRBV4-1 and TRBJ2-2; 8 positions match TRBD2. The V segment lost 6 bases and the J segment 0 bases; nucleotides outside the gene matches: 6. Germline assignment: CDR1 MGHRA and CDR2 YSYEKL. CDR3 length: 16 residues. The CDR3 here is CASSPLGLANTGELFF. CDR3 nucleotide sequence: TGCGCCAGCAGTCCCCTGGGACTAGCGAACACCGGGGAGCTGTTTTTT.

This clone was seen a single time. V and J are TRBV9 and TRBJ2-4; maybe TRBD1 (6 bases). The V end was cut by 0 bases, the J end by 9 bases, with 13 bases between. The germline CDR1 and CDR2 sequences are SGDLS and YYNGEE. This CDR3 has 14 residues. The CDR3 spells CASSVGQGSSIQYF. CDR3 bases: TGTGCCAGCAGCGTAGGGCAGGGGTCCAGCATTCAGTACTTC.

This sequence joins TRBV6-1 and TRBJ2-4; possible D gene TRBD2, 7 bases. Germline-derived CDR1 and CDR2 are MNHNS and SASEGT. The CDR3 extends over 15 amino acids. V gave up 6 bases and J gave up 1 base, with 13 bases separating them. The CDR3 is CASSRGAPAKNIQYF. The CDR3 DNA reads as TGTGCCAGCAGCCGGGGGGCCCCGGCCAAAAACATTCAGTACTTC.

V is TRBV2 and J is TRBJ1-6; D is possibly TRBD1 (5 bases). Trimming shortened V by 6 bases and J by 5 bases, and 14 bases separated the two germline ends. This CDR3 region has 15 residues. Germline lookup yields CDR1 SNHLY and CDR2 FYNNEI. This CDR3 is CASSGDGGHNSPLHF. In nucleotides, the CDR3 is TGTGCCAGCAGCGGCGATGGGGGACATAATTCACCCCTCCACTTT.

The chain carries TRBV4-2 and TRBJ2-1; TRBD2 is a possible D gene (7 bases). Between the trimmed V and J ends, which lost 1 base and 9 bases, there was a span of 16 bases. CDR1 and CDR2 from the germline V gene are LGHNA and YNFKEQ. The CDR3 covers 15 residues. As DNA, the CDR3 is TGTGCCAGCAGCCAAGGGTGGACGGGGGGCGCTGAGCAGTTCTTC. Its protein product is CASSQGWTGGAEQFF.

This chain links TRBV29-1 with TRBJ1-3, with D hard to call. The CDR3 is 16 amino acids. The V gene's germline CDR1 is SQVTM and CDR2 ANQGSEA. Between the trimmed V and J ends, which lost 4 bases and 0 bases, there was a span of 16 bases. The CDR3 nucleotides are TGCAGCGTTGCGGCTACTCACTTCTCCTCTGGAAACACCATATATTTT. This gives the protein CSVAATHFSSGNTIYF.

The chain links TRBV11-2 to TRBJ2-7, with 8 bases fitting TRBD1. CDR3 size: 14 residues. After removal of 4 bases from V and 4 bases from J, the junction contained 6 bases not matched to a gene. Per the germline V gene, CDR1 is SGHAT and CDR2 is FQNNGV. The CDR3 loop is CASSSGQGRYEQYF. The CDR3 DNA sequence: TGTGCCAGCAGCTCCGGACAGGGTCGGTACGAGCAGTACTTC.

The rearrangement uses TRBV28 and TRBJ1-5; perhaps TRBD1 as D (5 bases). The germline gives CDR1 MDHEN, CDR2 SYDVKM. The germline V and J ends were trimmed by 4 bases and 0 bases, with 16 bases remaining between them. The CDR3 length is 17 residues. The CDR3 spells CASSYPGLTPSNQPQHF. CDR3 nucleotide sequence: TGTGCCAGCAGTTACCCGGGACTGACTCCTAGCAATCAGCCCCAGCATTTT.